The 7 T cell receptor beta chains in this list originate from one sample, sequenced in a study of tumor-infiltrating lymphocytes in primary liver carcinoma. cDNA specific to TCR beta was made from about 0.45 ug of total RNA, with a constant-region primer employed for priming. Slightly modified ARM-PCR served as the procedure for the TCR beta libraries. These libraries came from three rounds of nested multiplex PCR. The first two PCR rounds used TRBV1-TRBV30 forward primers with a C-beta reverse primer, approximately 11 cycles each. Using its own MiXCR run on the multiplex PCR reads, TCRdb lists one record per CDR3 protein. There are tens of thousands of distinct CDR3 sequences in the sample; 55% to 85% occur only once, and 19% lies in the top ten. Extraction of RNA together with DNA used about 17-30 mg of unsorted bulk tissue. Sequencing was carried out using liver tumor tissue from sampling region 1. As to subset: tumor region T1, superior pole. The receptors were gathered from a man aged 35 to 55 with primary liver carcinoma and hepatitis B virus infection.

In regard to this clonotype: Its ends do not fully match the called genes, so a read error is possible. The chain employs TRBV10-3 and TRBJ2-1; D is tentatively TRBD1 or TRBD2 (5 bases each). Germline values: CDR1 ENHRY, CDR2 SYGVKD. CDR3 length: 12 amino acids. CDR3 coding DNA: TGTGCCATCAATCCCGGGACGGCTGAGCGGTTCTTC. It specifies CAINPGTAERFF.

This clonotype was detected once. J is TRBJ2-7 and V is TRBV29-1; 9 nucleotides agree with TRBD1. The trim removed 8 bases at V and 2 bases at J, leaving 10 bases unmatched. This CDR3 has 14 residues. Germline CDR1 reads SQVTM; CDR2 reads ANQGSEA. CDR3 sequence: CSTITGGSPYEQYF. CDR3 coding DNA: TGCAGCACTATAACAGGGGGCAGCCCCTACGAGCAGTACTTC.

With respect to this clonotype: The conserved closing phenylalanine or tryptophan is absent in this CDR3, likely reflecting a read error. J is TRBJ2-7 and V is TRBV6-2 or TRBV6-3, with no clear D. Germline V gene data show CDR1 as MNHEY and CDR2 as SVGEGT. Trimming took off 8 bases at V and 3 bases at J, with 8 bases between the two ends. The CDR3 loop spans 11 amino acids. This CDR3 reads CASRELYEQYL. The CDR3 DNA reads as TGTGCCAGCCGAGAGCTCTACGAGCAGTACTTG.

This clonotype was seen a few times. A read error may produce the germline difference seen at one junction end. The CDR3: CTSSLEGNYGYTF. The CDR3 coding sequence is TGTACCAGCAGTTTAGAGGGGAACTATGGCTACACTTTC. This chain connects TRBV11-2 to TRBJ1-2; maybe TRBD1 (5 bases). Germline-derived CDR1 and CDR2 are SGHAT and FQNNGV. This CDR3 has 13 residues.

In this sample, this clonotype turned up many times. For the CDR3, the DNA is TGTGCCATCAGGTTGACAGGGGCGGACACCGGGGAGCTGTTTTTT. Amino acid sequence: CAIRLTGADTGELFF. The V gene is TRBV10-3, the J gene TRBJ2-2; 8 nucleotides line up with TRBD1. J gave up 3 bases and V 6 bases, and 6 bases lay outside the gene matches. The CDR3 covers 15 residues. Germline V gives CDR1 ENHRY, CDR2 SYGVKD.

This clonotype is a singleton in its sample. The chain links TRBV20-1 to TRBJ1-5; TRBD1 is a possible D gene (6 bases). Germline V gene data show CDR1 as DFQATT and CDR2 as SNEGSKA (reference sequence). V lost 7 bases and J 7 bases, leaving 17 bases between the germline ends. There are 13 residues in the CDR3. The DNA of the CDR3 is TGCAGTGTTAGGCAGGGGCCGAGACAGCCCCAGCATTTT. Its protein product is CSVRQGPRQPQHF.

Ten or more counts support this clonotype. The CDR3 DNA follows: TGTGCCAGCAGTTGGGCCGCGGGAGGGAGTGGGGCCAACGTCCTGACTTTC. This gives the protein CASSWAAGGSGANVLTF. This rearrangement joins TRBV6-2 or TRBV6-3 to TRBJ2-6, with 9 bases matching TRBD2. Germline values: CDR1 MNHEY, CDR2 SVGEGT. The ends lost 4 bases at V and 3 bases at J; junction bases unmatched: 7. This CDR3 contains 17 residues.